This passage covers 10 T cell receptor beta chains from one sample sequenced in a study of blood T cells in healthy people across ages. Then a second PCR, running about 6 to 12 cycles, was carried out with a sample-barcoded 5' primer and a J-beta primer mix. MiXCR was run by TCRdb on the 5' RACE reads, yielding one entry per CDR3 protein. The sample consists of about 1.5 million distinct CDR3 sequences, about 40% of them appearing once. Sequenced sample: blood. These receptors came from a woman aged 18-35 years in good health.

Only a few counts were recorded for this clonotype. The chain joins TRBV20-1 to TRBJ1-2, with a tentative D call TRBD1 (5 bases). CDR1 is DFQATT, CDR2 SNEGSKA, per germline (reference sequence). V gave up 2 bases and J gave up 1 base, with 17 bases separating them. The CDR3 extends over 16 amino acids. CDR3 DNA sequence: TGCAGTGCTAGACCTGGGGGTTCCGGATTTAACTATGGCTACACCTTC. It encodes CSARPGGSGFNYGYTF.

As to this clonotype: A much larger clone is a single base away; this may be a read error. The chain carries TRBV7-2 and TRBJ2-1; a weak D match, TRBD2 (5 bases). The CDR3 spans 15 residues. CDR1 is SGHTA, CDR2 FQGNSA, per germline. CDR3 in amino acids: CASSLGSGTYNGQFF. The DNA of the CDR3 is TGTGCCAGCAGCTTAGGCAGCGGAACCTACAATGGGCAGTTCTTC.

Notes on this clonotype: A much bigger clone sits one base away, suggesting this may be a read error. The chain employs TRBV10-3 and TRBJ2-7; D unresolved. Between the trimmed V and J ends, which lost 3 bases and 7 bases, there was a span of 22 bases. The CDR3 is 16 residues long. Germline V CDR1 and CDR2: ENHRY, SYGVKD. This CDR3 is CAISDLRRNLHNEQYF. The CDR3 nucleotides read TGTGCCATCAGTGATCTTCGGCGGAACCTTCACAATGAGCAGTACTTC.

The V call is TRBV5-1, the J call TRBJ2-7; D gene uncertain. Germline V gene lookup returns CDR1 SGHRS and CDR2 YFSETQ. V was clipped by 3 bases and J by 0 bases, with 10 bases between them. This CDR3 comprises 14 residues. The CDR3 bases are TGCGCCAGCAGCTGGGCATCCAACTCCTACGAGCAGTACTTC. Translation gives CASSWASNSYEQYF.

In this sample, this clonotype turned up once. One end of the junction is discordant with germline, which a read error may explain. The chain employs TRBV4-1 and TRBJ1-6; D may be TRBD1 (6 bases). The CDR3 totals 17 residues. Germline values: CDR1 MGHRA, CDR2 YSYEKL. The CDR3 coding sequence is TGCGCCAGCAGCAAGCTTACGCCGGGACATGGGTCCTCACCCCCCCACTTT. Protein sequence: CASSKLTPGHGSSPPHF.

This clonotype was seen more than once but under ten times. This chain joins TRBV6-2 or TRBV6-3 and TRBJ1-1; no firm D call. V was cut by 7 bases and J by 5 bases, with 8 bases left in between. This CDR3 is 11 amino acids long. Germline CDR1 reads MNHEY; CDR2 reads SVGEGT. CDR3 sequence: CASMYGTEAFF. CDR3 sequence (DNA): TGTGCCAGCATGTATGGGACTGAAGCTTTCTTT.

This clonotype was seen repeatedly, ten times or more. Sequence at one end of the junction differs from germline and may be a read error. V gene TRBV5-1 combines with J gene TRBJ2-7; TRBD2 agrees at 7 bases. CDR1 is SGHRS, CDR2 YFSETQ, per germline. This CDR3 has 14 amino acids. The CDR3 bases are TGTGCCAGCAGCTTAGGCGGGGGAGACTACGAGCAGTACTTC. Amino acids: CASSLGGGDYEQYF.

The sample holds a few counts of this clonotype. The V and J genes are TRBV20-1 and TRBJ2-7, with 7 bases identical to TRBD2. J gave up 7 bases and V 5 bases, and 8 bases lay outside the gene matches. CDR3 length equals 12 residues. Germline CDR1 and CDR2: DFQATT and SNEGSKA (reference sequence). CDR3 sequence: CSAEGLGNEQYF. CDR3 bases: TGCAGTGCTGAAGGACTAGGGAATGAGCAGTACTTC.

This clonotype was picked up a small number of times. The chain is built from TRBV3-1 and TRBJ2-5; D may be TRBD2 (6 bases). This CDR3 has 17 residues. Trimming took off 1 base at V and 7 bases at J, with 22 bases between the two ends. Germline-derived CDR1 and CDR2 are LGHDT and YNNKEL (reference sequence). The CDR3 here is CASSQGPYGGLSRTQYF. CDR3 bases: TGTGCCAGCAGCCAAGGACCTTACGGGGGTCTCTCTAGGACCCAGTACTTC.

The sample holds a few counts of this clonotype. The genes are TRBV3-1 and TRBJ1-2; 8 nucleotides align to TRBD1. Trimming at V came to 1 base and at J to 0 bases, leaving 4 bases not matched to a gene. CDR1 is LGHDT and CDR2 is YNNKEL in the germline V gene (reference sequence). CDR3 length: 16 residues. CDR3 loop: CASSQGGTGANYGYTF. The CDR3 DNA sequence: TGTGCCAGCAGCCAAGGAGGGACAGGAGCTAACTATGGCTACACCTTC.